Presented here are 27 T cell receptor beta chains from one specimen sequenced in a study of blood T cell repertoires in COVID-19. Clones were sequenced by immunoSEQ multiplex PCR, and TCRdb holds only the in-frame ones, with some missing. In the table there are roughly 400,000 clones, 80% to 90% of which are singletons. The sample comprised PBMCs or T cells enriched from blood (not recorded which). These receptors all come from a man aged 30 to 39 who had recovered from COVID-19.

The chain joins TRBV6-5 to TRBJ1-4; D perhaps matches TRBD1 (5 bases). With 8 bases removed from V and 0 bases from J, the gap between germline ends came to 10 bases. The CDR3 contains 14 residues. Per germline, CDR1 MNHEY and CDR2 SVGAGI. CDR3 region: CASGTGATNEKLFF. CDR3 sequence (DNA): TGTGCCAGCGGAACAGGTGCAACTAATGAAAAACTGTTTTTT.

V usage is TRBV30 and J usage is TRBJ1-5; TRBD1 is a possible D gene (5 bases). The germline V gene has CDR1 GTSNPN and CDR2 SVGIG (reference sequence). Trimming stripped 7 bases from V and 0 bases from J, with 10 bases between. There are 13 residues in the CDR3. CDR3 region: CASDGGSNQPQHF. In DNA form, the CDR3 reads TGTGCCTCGGACGGGGGTAGCAATCAGCCCCAGCATTTT.

The J gene is TRBJ2-1, the V gene TRBV7-8; TRBD2 agrees at 13 bases. The CDR3 is 16 residues long. The ends lost 6 bases at V and 6 bases at J; junction bases unmatched: 8. Germline V gene sequence: CDR1 SGHVS, CDR2 FQNEAQ. This chain's CDR3 is CASSPRGLAGVNEQFF. The CDR3 DNA follows: TGTGCCAGCAGTCCCCGCGGACTAGCGGGAGTCAATGAGCAGTTCTTC.

The chain couples TRBV6-6 to TRBJ2-7; D may be TRBD2 (6 bases). Trimming removed 0 bases from V and 2 bases from J, with 14 bases in between. The CDR3 is 16 amino acids. Germline V gene data show CDR1 as MNHNY and CDR2 as SVGAGI (reference sequence). CDR3 protein: CASSYSIAGRAYEQYF. CDR3 nucleotide sequence: TGTGCCAGCAGTTACTCGATTGCGGGGCGGGCCTACGAGCAGTACTTC.

The chain is built from TRBV7-2 and TRBJ1-4, with D possibly matching TRBD1 (6 bases). The CDR3 length is 14 residues. The germline V gene encodes CDR1 SGHTA and CDR2 FQGNSA. V was shortened by 1 base and J by 8 bases, with 11 bases between the two germline ends. The CDR3 loop is CASSLDRVGEKLFF. CDR3 sequence (DNA): TGTGCCAGCAGCTTAGACAGGGTGGGGGAAAAACTGTTTTTT.

This chain links TRBV7-3 with TRBJ2-1; 7 bases map to TRBD1. Germline V CDR1 and CDR2: SGHTA, FQGTGA. The V and J ends lost 4 bases and 1 base, in that order; junction bases with no gene match: 4. This CDR3 is 15 amino acids long. CDR3 in amino acids: CASSSSRGSYNEQFF. As DNA, the CDR3 is TGTGCCAGCAGCTCAAGCAGGGGGTCCTACAATGAGCAGTTCTTC.

The CDR3 DNA reads TGTGCCAGCACACTAGCGCGAGACACCGGGGAGCTGTTTTTT. Translated: CASTLARDTGELFF. The rearrangement uses TRBV11-2 and TRBJ2-2; TRBD2 matches at 7 bases. Germline CDR1 reads SGHAT; CDR2 reads FQNNGV. The V and J ends lost 7 bases and 3 bases, in that order; junction bases with no gene match: 5. This CDR3 is 14 amino acids long.

V and J are TRBV11-2 and TRBJ2-7; 7 nucleotides agree with TRBD1. V was pared by 5 bases and J by 9 bases, with 10 bases of the junction left unmatched. The CDR3 consists of 13 residues. Germline V gives CDR1 SGHAT, CDR2 FQNNGV. CDR3 in DNA: TGTGCCAGCAGCCGAGGACAGGATCCTAGGCAGTACTTC. Its protein is CASSRGQDPRQYF. The variable domain in full, with the rest retrieved from reference TRBV11-2 and TRBJ2-7, is EAGVAQSPRYKIIEKRQSVAFWCNPISGHATLYWYQQILGQGPKLLIQFQNNGVVDDSQLPKDRFSAERLKGVDSTLKIQPAKLEDSAVYLCASSRGQDPRQYFGPGTRLTVT.

This clone was detected only once. V is TRBV10-3 and J is TRBJ2-5; D gene uncertain. Looked up from germline, CDR1 is ENHRY and CDR2 is SYGVKD. The CDR3 totals 12 residues. V was trimmed by 6 bases and J by 0 bases, leaving 5 bases between them. The CDR3 DNA reads as TGTGCCATCAGGGCAGACCAAGAGACCCAGTACTTC. Encoded protein: CAIRADQETQYF.

The chain recombines TRBV4-1 with TRBJ2-3; D is unresolved. The CDR3 sequence is 19 residues long. Between the trimmed V and J ends, which lost 0 bases and 0 bases, there was a span of 19 bases. Germline CDR1 reads MGHRA; CDR2 reads YSYEKL. The CDR3 protein is CASSQDTIDKTFSTDTQYF. CDR3 nucleotides: TGCGCCAGCAGCCAAGATACGATAGACAAAACTTTTAGCACAGATACGCAGTATTTT.

V gene TRBV10-1 combines with J gene TRBJ2-7, with D perhaps TRBD2 (7 bases). This CDR3 contains 8 residues. Germline V gene sequence: CDR1 WNHNN, CDR2 SYGVQD (reference sequence). For the CDR3, the DNA is TGCGCCAGCACAGAGGGGGGGGTC. Residues: CASTEGGV.

This chain uses TRBV5-4 with TRBJ2-7; TRBD2 matches 11 bases. Per the germline V gene, CDR1 is SGHNT and CDR2 is YYREEE (reference sequence). V shed 9 bases, J shed 3 bases, and the junction held 14 bases outside the gene matches. This CDR3 has 16 residues. The CDR3 here is CATQLGTGTSGYEQYF. The CDR3 nucleotides are TGTGCCACCCAGCTTGGTACCGGGACTAGCGGCTACGAGCAGTACTTC.

This clone was counted a few times. The CDR3 nucleotides are TGTGCCAGTACCCCTCTGGGACAGGGGGCGCGGCCCCAGCATTTT. As protein: CASTPLGQGARPQHF. V and J are TRBV19 and TRBJ1-5; 12 bases map to TRBD1. Germline V CDR1 and CDR2: LNHDA, SQIVND (reference sequence). V lost 7 bases and J lost 9; bases outside the gene matches: 10. The CDR3 covers 15 residues.

V usage is TRBV11-3 and J usage is TRBJ2-7; tentative D call: TRBD1 (6 bases). V lost 6 bases and J lost 3, with 12 bases in between. CDR1 SGHNT and CDR2 YENEEA come from the germline V gene. The CDR3 contains 13 residues. The CDR3 sequence: CASSLSQGYEQYF. CDR3 nucleotide sequence: TGTGCCAGCAGTTTGTCACAGGGCTACGAGCAGTACTTC.

The chain links TRBV5-1 to TRBJ1-1; 9 nucleotides match TRBD1. The CDR3 length is 15 residues. Looked up from germline, CDR1 is SGHRS and CDR2 is YFSETQ. The V segment lost 2 bases and the J segment 4 bases; nucleotides outside the gene matches: 6. As DNA, the CDR3 is TGCGCCAGCAGCTTTAGACAGGGGGAGGCCACTGAAGCTTTCTTT. Its translation: CASSFRQGEATEAFF.

The V call is TRBV7-9, the J call TRBJ1-2, with no clear D. Deletions cut 5 bases from V and 7 bases from J, with 20 bases between. Per the germline V gene, CDR1 is SEHNR and CDR2 is FQNEAQ (reference sequence). The CDR3 is 15 residues long. DNA for the CDR3: TGTGCCAGCAGCCCCCCCCGTCGGGTGGAGCGTGGCTACACCTTC. Protein: CASSPPRRVERGYTF.

The V and J genes are TRBV30 and TRBJ2-1; the match to TRBD2 covers 7 bases. The CDR3 consists of 15 residues. Germline V gene data show CDR1 as GTSNPN and CDR2 as SVGIG (reference sequence). The V gene end was trimmed by 4 bases and the J gene end by 5 bases; junction bases not matched to a gene: 11. CDR3 sequence (DNA): TGTGCCTGGATAGGAAGAGGGAGGGAAGACAATGAGCAGTTCTTC. It encodes CAWIGRGREDNEQFF.

The chain employs TRBV4-1 and TRBJ1-2; possible D gene TRBD1, 5 bases. This CDR3 contains 18 residues. Germline CDR1 is MGHRA and CDR2 is YSYEKL. Trimming took 1 base from V and 1 from J, leaving 19 bases between them. The CDR3 coding sequence is TGCGCCAGCAGCCAAGGGCCCAGGGTTGTAGGGCGTAACTATGGCTACACCTTC. Translating gives CASSQGPRVVGRNYGYTF.

This chain connects TRBV9 to TRBJ1-2; TRBD1 matches 7 bases. Germline V gene sequence: CDR1 SGDLS, CDR2 YYNGEE. This CDR3 region has 11 residues. J lost 8 bases, V lost 2 bases, and 0 bases had no gene match. CDR3 DNA sequence: TGTGCCAGCAGCGTGGGACAGGGCTACACCTTC. Its protein product is CASSVGQGYTF.

This clone was detected once. The rearrangement links TRBV7-6 to TRBJ1-3, with a weak D call TRBD1 (6 bases). Germline V gives CDR1 SGHVS, CDR2 FNYEAQ. Trimming took off 5 bases at V and 2 bases at J, with 13 bases between the two ends. This CDR3 contains 15 residues. Here the CDR3 DNA reads TGTGCCAGCAGCCCGGGGGGGGGCACTGGAAACACCATATATTTT. As protein: CASSPGGGTGNTIYF.

The chain combines TRBV5-1 with TRBJ2-5; TRBD1 might be the D (6 bases). The CDR3 is made up of 14 amino acids. Trimming took 4 bases from V and 5 from J, leaving 15 bases between them. CDR1 and CDR2 (germline): SGHRS, YFSETQ. In DNA, the CDR3 is TGCGCCAGCAGCCTCCTAGGGACAAGGGAGACCCAGTACTTC. Its protein product is CASSLLGTRETQYF.

This sequence joins TRBV7-9 and TRBJ1-5; unclear D gene. Germline loops: CDR1 SEHNR, CDR2 FQNEAQ (reference sequence). Trimming left V 2 bases short and J 3 bases short, with 14 bases between. There are 16 residues in the CDR3. CDR3 sequence (DNA): TGTGCCAGCAGCTTAACGTTTGGGCAGACCAATCAGCCCCAGCATTTT. This sequence encodes CASSLTFGQTNQPQHF.

The chain links TRBV10-3 to TRBJ2-3; D not resolved. From germline, CDR1 is ENHRY and CDR2 SYGVKD. The ends were cut back, 3 bases at V and 4 bases at J, with 8 bases in the middle. The length of the CDR3 is 13 residues. CDR3 sequence: CAISDSSADTQYF. CDR3 DNA: TGTGCCATCAGTGATTCTTCTGCAGATACGCAGTATTTT.

This chain joins TRBV6-4 and TRBJ2-1; the match to TRBD2 covers 11 bases. This CDR3 comprises 19 residues. Germline V lookup: CDR1 MRHNA, CDR2 SNTAGT. V lost 0 bases, J lost 1 base, and 8 bases stayed unmatched. CDR3 region: CASSDSRASGRRSYNEQFF. As DNA, the CDR3 is TGTGCCAGCAGTGACTCTCGGGCTAGCGGGAGGAGGTCCTACAATGAGCAGTTCTTC.

The chain links TRBV3-1 (or the pseudogene TRBV3-2) to TRBJ2-5, with 8 nucleotides matching TRBD2. The CDR3 covers 16 residues. With 4 bases clipped from V and 10 bases from J, the junction kept 17 bases outside the gene matches. CDR1 and CDR2 from the germline V gene are LGHDT and YNNKEL (reference sequence). Here the CDR3 DNA reads TGTGCCAGCAGCCCCCCCCGAGTAGCGGGGCGCAACATCCAGTACTTC. Translated, it gives CASSPPRVAGRNIQYF.

The genes are TRBV19 and TRBJ2-1; TRBD2 might be the D (5 bases). The length of the CDR3 is 15 residues. V gave up 5 bases and J gave up 2 bases, with 13 bases separating them. Germline V gene data show CDR1 as LNHDA and CDR2 as SQIVND (reference sequence). The DNA for the CDR3 is TGTGCCAGTAGTCCCCGGGAAGAGACCTACAATGAGCAGTTCTTC. Its translation is CASSPREETYNEQFF.

V gene TRBV19 combines with J gene TRBJ2-5, with a tentative D call TRBD1 (5 bases). V was shortened by 4 bases and J by 1 base, with 10 bases between the two germline ends. CDR3 size: 14 residues. Germline V gives CDR1 LNHDA, CDR2 SQIVND (reference sequence). This CDR3 is CASSRGQVQETQYF. In nucleotides, the CDR3 is TGTGCCAGTAGTAGGGGCCAGGTCCAAGAGACCCAGTACTTC.